These T cell receptor beta chains were read from a single sample in a study of tumor-infiltrating lymphocytes in primary liver carcinoma. TCRdb ran MiXCR on the multiplex PCR reads and lists one entry per CDR3 protein. The sample consists of approximately 300,000 distinct CDR3 sequences, approximately 65% of them appearing once. Sequences were obtained from peripheral blood. The receptor source for this set is a man aged 35 to 55 with primary liver carcinoma and hepatitis B virus infection. Both conserved end residues are trimmed from each CDR3.

TRBV11-2	TRBJ2-5	ASSLGASGSQETQH
TRBV11-3	TRBJ2-1	TSSLVGGQAGNEQS
TRBV6-2/TRBV6-3	TRBJ2-6	ASSYPSLSGANVLT
TRBV12-3/TRBV12-4	TRBJ1-1	ASSGRDIAF
TRBV28	TRBJ2-3	ASSSSGTGGTDTQY
TRBV19	TRBJ2-7	ASSMQATAYEQY
TRBV6-1	TRBJ2-5	ASSPGARGLGTQY
TRBV24-1	TRBJ2-4	ATSEGGLALAKNIQY
TRBV5-5	TRBJ2-6	ASSPVTGGPGANVLT
TRBV5-1	TRBJ2-1	ASSPSGSSHNEQF
TRBV6-5	TRBJ2-4	ASSYVRETENIQY
TRBV11-2	TRBJ2-5	ASSFGSLLAGGRGETQY
TRBV11-2	TRBJ2-3	AGSLQGATDTQY
TRBV30	-	AWSPAGRPQY
TRBV28	TRBJ2-7	ASSHRPPYEQY
TRBV5-8	TRBJ2-1	ASSLTTYNEQF
TRBV20-1	TRBJ2-1	SARVGGEQF
TRBV5-1	TRBJ2-5	ASSSLGTEETQY
TRBV5-1	TRBJ1-1	ASSFTTGTTEAF
TRBV24-1	TRBJ1-1	ATRGSLNTEAF
TRBV6-4	TRBJ2-1	ASSEGWWGINEQF
TRBV7-3	TRBJ2-3	ASSTQFQGDTQY
TRBV29-1	TRBJ2-5	SIGNTQEAQY
TRBV29-1	TRBJ2-5	SVGSSETQY
TRBV11-3	TRBJ2-1	ASSLRADLLYNGQF
TRBV4-1	TRBJ2-7	ASSRGGLTGDEQY
TRBV7-9	TRBJ2-7	ASSSTGTEGYEQY
TRBV5-6	TRBJ1-2	ASSRGRDYGYA
TRBV12-3/TRBV12-4	TRBJ2-7	ASSLTQKSTYEQY
TRBV7-8	TRBJ2-7	ASSFVGAGEQY
TRBV6-5	TRBJ2-7	ASKSTGGSYEQY
TRBV6-2/TRBV6-3	TRBJ2-1	AGTIGTCRHNEQF
TRBV6-5	TRBJ2-5	ASSYSHGQGRTQETQY
TRBV5-1	TRBJ1-1	ASSSGASEAL
TRBV29-1	TRBJ1-3	SVEDLDGSPGNTIY
TRBV6-2/TRBV6-3	TRBJ1-1	AGKNGGFRNTEAL
TRBV5-1	TRBJ2-3	ASRRDSTDTQY
TRBV5-1	TRBJ2-7	ASSTGQVSYEQY
TRBV11-1	TRBJ2-1	ASSPKVGLDYNEQF
TRBV29-1	TRBJ1-2	SLAPRLQGAIGYT
TRBV29-1	TRBJ2-5	SVEGAWRETQY
TRBV28	TRBJ2-7	ASSGTGRTYEQY
TRBV11-1	TRBJ2-7	ASSSALGGGERY